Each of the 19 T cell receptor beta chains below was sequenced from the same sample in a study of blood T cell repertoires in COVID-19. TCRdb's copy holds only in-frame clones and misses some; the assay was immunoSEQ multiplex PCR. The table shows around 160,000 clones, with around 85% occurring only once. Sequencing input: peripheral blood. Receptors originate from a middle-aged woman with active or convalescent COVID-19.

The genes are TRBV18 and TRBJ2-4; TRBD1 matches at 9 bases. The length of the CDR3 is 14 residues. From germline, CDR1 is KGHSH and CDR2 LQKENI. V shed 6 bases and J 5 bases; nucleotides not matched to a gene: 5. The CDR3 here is CASSEQGAQNIQYF. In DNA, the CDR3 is TGTGCCAGCTCGGAACAGGGGGCGCAAAACATTCAGTACTTC.

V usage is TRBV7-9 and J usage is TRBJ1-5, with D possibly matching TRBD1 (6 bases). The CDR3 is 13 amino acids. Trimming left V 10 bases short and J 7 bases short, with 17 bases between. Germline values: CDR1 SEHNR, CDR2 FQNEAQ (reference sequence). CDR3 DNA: TGTGCCACCCCTCGGGGGGCGAACCAGCCCCAGCATTTT. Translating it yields CATPRGANQPQHF.

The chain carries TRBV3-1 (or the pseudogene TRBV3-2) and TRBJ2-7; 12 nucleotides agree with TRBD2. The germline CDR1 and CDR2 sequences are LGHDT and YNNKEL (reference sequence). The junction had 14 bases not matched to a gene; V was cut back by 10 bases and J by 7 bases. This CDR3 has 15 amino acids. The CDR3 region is CATTSRLAGGGEQYF. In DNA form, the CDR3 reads TGTGCCACTACCTCCCGGCTAGCGGGAGGGGGAGAGCAGTACTTC.

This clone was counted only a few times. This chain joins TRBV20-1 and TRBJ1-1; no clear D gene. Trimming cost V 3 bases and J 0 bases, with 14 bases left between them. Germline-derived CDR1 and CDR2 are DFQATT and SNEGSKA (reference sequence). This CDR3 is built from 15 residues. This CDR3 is CSASDAQVMNTEAFF. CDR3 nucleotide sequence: TGCAGTGCTAGTGACGCCCAGGTCATGAACACTGAAGCTTTCTTT.

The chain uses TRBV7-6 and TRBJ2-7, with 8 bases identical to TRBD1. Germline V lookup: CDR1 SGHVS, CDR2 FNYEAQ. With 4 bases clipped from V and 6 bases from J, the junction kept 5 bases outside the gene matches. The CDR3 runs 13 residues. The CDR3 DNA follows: TGTGCCAGCAGCTCGCGGACAGGGCGCGAGCAGTACTTC. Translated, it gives CASSSRTGREQYF.

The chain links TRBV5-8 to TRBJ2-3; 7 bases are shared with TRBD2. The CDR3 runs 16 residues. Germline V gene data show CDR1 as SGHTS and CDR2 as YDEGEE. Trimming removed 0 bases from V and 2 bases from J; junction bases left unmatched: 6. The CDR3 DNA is TGTGCCAGCAGCTTGGCACTAGCGAGAATCACAGATACGCAGTATTTT. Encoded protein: CASSLALARITDTQYF.

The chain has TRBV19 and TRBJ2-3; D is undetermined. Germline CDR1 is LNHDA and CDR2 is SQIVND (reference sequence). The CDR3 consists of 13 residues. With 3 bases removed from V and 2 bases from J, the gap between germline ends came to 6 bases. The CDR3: CASSMGLTDTQYF. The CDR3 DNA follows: TGTGCCAGTAGTATGGGCCTCACAGATACGCAGTATTTT.

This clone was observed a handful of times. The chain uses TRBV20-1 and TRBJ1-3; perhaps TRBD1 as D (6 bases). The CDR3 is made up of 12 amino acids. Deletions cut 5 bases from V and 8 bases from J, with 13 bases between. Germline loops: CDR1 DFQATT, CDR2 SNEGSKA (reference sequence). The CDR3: CSAREQGYTIYF. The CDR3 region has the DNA TGCAGTGCTCGTGAACAGGGATACACCATATATTTT.

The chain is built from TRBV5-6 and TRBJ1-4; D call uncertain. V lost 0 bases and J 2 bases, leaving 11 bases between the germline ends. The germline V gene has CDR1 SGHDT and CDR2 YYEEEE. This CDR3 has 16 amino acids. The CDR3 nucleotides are TGTGCCAGCAGCTTGGGACGGGGAAGGACTAATGAAAAACTGTTTTTT. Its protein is CASSLGRGRTNEKLFF. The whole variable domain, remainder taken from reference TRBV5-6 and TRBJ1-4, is DAGVTQSPTHLIKTRGQQVTLRCSPKSGHDTVSWYQQALGQGPQFIFQYYEEEERQRGNFPDRFSGHQFPNYSSELNVNALLLGDSALYLCASSLGRGRTNEKLFFGSGTQLSVL.

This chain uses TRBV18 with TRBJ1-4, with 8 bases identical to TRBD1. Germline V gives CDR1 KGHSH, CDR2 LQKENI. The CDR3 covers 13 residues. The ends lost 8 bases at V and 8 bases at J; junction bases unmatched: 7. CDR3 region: CASQTGVEEKLFF. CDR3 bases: TGTGCCAGCCAGACAGGGGTAGAGGAAAAACTGTTTTTT.

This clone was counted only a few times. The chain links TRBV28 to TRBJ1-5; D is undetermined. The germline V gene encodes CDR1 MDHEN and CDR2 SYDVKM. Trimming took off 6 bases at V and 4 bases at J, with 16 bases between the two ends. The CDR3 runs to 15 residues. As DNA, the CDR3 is TGTGCCAGCAGGCGCAGGACTGACCTTAATCAGCCCCAGCATTTT. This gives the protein CASRRRTDLNQPQHF.

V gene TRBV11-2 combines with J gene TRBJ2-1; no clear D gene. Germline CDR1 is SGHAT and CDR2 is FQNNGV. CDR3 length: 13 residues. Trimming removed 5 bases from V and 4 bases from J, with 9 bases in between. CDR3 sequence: CASSHGPYNEQFF. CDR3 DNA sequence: TGTGCCAGCAGCCATGGGCCGTACAATGAGCAGTTCTTC.

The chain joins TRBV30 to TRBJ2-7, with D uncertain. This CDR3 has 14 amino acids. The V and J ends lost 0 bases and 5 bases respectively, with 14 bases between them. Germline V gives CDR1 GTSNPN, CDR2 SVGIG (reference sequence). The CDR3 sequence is CAWSVYPLRDEQYF. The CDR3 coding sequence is TGTGCCTGGAGTGTTTATCCGCTACGCGACGAGCAGTACTTC.

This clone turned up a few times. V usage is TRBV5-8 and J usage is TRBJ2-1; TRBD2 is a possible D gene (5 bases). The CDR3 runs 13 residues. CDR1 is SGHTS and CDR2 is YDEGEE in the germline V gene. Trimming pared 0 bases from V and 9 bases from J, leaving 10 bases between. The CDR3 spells CASSLAGVGEQFF. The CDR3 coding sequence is TGTGCCAGCAGCTTGGCCGGGGTAGGTGAGCAGTTCTTC. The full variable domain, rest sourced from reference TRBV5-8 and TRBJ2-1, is EAGVTQSPTHLIKTRGQQATLRCSPISGHTSVYWYQQALGLGLQFLLWYDEGEERNRGNFPPRFSGRQFPNYSSELNVNALELEDSALYLCASSLAGVGEQFFGPGTRLTVL.

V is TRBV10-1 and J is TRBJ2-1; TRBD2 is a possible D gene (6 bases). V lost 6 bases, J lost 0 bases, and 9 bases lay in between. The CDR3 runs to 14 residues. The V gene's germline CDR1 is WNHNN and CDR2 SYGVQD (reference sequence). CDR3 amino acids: CASSAGSSYNEQFF. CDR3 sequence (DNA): TGCGCCAGCAGCGCGGGGAGCTCCTACAATGAGCAGTTCTTC.

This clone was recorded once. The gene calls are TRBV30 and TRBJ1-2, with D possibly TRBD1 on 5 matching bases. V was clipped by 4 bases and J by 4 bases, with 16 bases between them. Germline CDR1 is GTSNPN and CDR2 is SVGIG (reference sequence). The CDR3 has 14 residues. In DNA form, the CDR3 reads TGTGCCTGGAACGAGGGAGGGGCCGCCTATGGCTACACCTTC. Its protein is CAWNEGGAAYGYTF.

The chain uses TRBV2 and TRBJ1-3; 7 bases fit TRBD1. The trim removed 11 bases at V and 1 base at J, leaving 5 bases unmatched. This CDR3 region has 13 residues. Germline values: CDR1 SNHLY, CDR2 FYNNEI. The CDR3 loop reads CAGDRASGNTIYF. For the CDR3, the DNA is TGTGCCGGCGACAGGGCGTCTGGAAACACCATATATTTT.

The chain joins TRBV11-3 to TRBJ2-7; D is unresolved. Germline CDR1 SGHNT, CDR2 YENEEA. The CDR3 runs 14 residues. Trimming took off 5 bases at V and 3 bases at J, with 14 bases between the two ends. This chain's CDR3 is CASSPGSTYYEQYF. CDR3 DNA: TGTGCCAGCAGCCCCGGGTCCACTTACTACGAGCAGTACTTC.

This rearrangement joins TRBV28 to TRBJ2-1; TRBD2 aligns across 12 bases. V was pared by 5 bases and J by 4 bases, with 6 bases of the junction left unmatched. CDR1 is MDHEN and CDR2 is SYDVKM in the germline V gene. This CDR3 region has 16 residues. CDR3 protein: CASSLPGLAGYNEQFF. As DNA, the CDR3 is TGTGCCAGCAGTCTACCGGGACTAGCGGGTTACAATGAGCAGTTCTTC.